This TCR beta chain appears in the sequencing data of a study of T-cell reconstitution after alpha-beta-depleted transplantation in children. This CDR3 region has 18 residues. V dropped 1 base and J dropped 3 bases, with 21 bases sitting between them. Germline assignment: CDR1 LNHNV and CDR2 YYDKDF (reference sequence). A TCRbeta library incorporating unique molecular identifiers was prepared. TCRdb re-called the PCR reads with MiXCR, one entry per CDR3 protein. Of 500,000 to 600,000 distinct CDR3 sequences in the sample, 30% to 35% were seen once. Sequencing was performed on PBMCs from the stem cell graft donor, taken from the stem cell graft. This chain links TRBV15 with TRBJ1-1, with D possibly TRBD1 on 5 matching bases. The sequence was collected from a human donor who donated a stem cell graft to a child with aplastic anemia. The CDR3 loop is CATSRVRGVGVSDTEAFF. In DNA, the CDR3 is TGTGCCACCAGCAGAGTGAGAGGGGTCGGCGTTTCGGACACTGAAGCTTTCTTT.